What follows are 27 T cell receptor beta chains derived from one specimen sequenced in a study of T cell responses to AZD1222 COVID-19 vaccine. Generated by immunoSEQ multiplex PCR, the TCRdb table keeps only in-frame clones and is missing some. The table includes about 110,000 clones, roughly 86% detected once. The sequences come from peripheral blood, collected 28 days after the second AZD1222 dose. The receptors were gathered from an adult who received the AZD1222 COVID-19 vaccine.

The chain couples TRBV30 to TRBJ2-1; D might be TRBD1 or TRBD2, each matching 5 bases. Between the trimmed V and J ends, which lost 0 bases and 6 bases, there was a span of 9 bases. Germline V gene sequence: CDR1 GTSNPN, CDR2 SVGIG (reference sequence). This CDR3 contains 13 residues. DNA for the CDR3: TGTGCCTGGAGTGTACTAGGGGTCAATGAGCAGTTCTTC. It codes for CAWSVLGVNEQFF.

This clone appeared a single time. The chain combines TRBV18 with TRBJ2-6, with 8 bases matching TRBD1. The CDR3 has 20 amino acids. Germline V CDR1 and CDR2: KGHSH, LQKENI. Trimming took 2 bases from V and 0 from J; bases not matched to a gene: 12. The DNA for the CDR3 is TGTGCCAGCTCACCATCTGGACAGGGAGCTTCCCTCTCTGGGGCCAACGTCCTGACTTTC. The encoded protein is CASSPSGQGASLSGANVLTF.

The rearrangement joins TRBV29-1 to TRBJ2-1; weak D call: TRBD1 (5 bases). Germline assignment: CDR1 SQVTM and CDR2 ANQGSEA. The CDR3 runs 13 residues. Between the trimmed V and J ends, which lost 4 bases and 3 bases, there was a span of 10 bases. The CDR3 reads CSVGQDNYNEQFF. The CDR3 DNA follows: TGCAGCGTTGGGCAGGACAACTACAATGAGCAGTTCTTC.

The chain combines TRBV24-1 with TRBJ2-3, with 7 bases fitting TRBD2. Germline values: CDR1 KGHDR, CDR2 SFDVKD. This CDR3 spans 12 amino acids. The V and J ends lost 7 bases and 5 bases, in that order; junction bases with no gene match: 2. The CDR3 loop reads CATRGGGDTQYF. The CDR3 DNA reads as TGTGCCACCAGGGGCGGGGGAGATACGCAGTATTTT.

This clone occurred a few times. The chain joins TRBV5-1 to TRBJ1-6; D uncertain. Trimming pared 1 base from V and 0 bases from J, leaving 23 bases between. Germline V gene lookup returns CDR1 SGHRS and CDR2 YFSETQ. The CDR3 loop spans 21 amino acids. In DNA, the CDR3 is TGCGCCAGCAGCTTGAAAACTTTCCGGACTCTATCCAGCTCCTATAATTCACCCCTCCACTTT. This encodes CASSLKTFRTLSSSYNSPLHF.

V is TRBV12-3 or TRBV12-4 and J is TRBJ1-1; D gene ambiguous. The V end lost 3 bases, the J end lost 6 bases, and 8 bases lay between the germline ends. This CDR3 is 12 amino acids long. The CDR3: CASSFIGAEAFF. The CDR3 coding sequence is TGTGCCAGCAGTTTTATTGGAGCTGAAGCTTTCTTT.

The rearrangement joins TRBV2 to TRBJ2-4; D possibly corresponds to TRBD2 (6 bases). The germline V gene has CDR1 SNHLY and CDR2 FYNNEI. The CDR3 spans 14 residues. Trimming removed 7 bases at V and 5 bases at J, with 15 bases between. CDR3 protein: CASNPVWGENIQYF. For the CDR3, the DNA is TGTGCCAGCAACCCCGTATGGGGGGAAAACATTCAGTACTTC.

V is TRBV29-1 and J is TRBJ2-3, with D unresolved. The germline V gene has CDR1 SQVTM and CDR2 ANQGSEA. The CDR3 loop spans 11 amino acids. With 7 bases removed from V and 4 bases from J, the gap between germline ends came to 9 bases. This CDR3 reads CSGVWADTQYF. Here the CDR3 DNA reads TGCAGCGGGGTTTGGGCAGATACGCAGTATTTT.

The chain joins TRBV7-2 to TRBJ2-2; 11 bases line up with TRBD1. J lost 2 bases, V lost 4 bases, and 3 bases had no gene match. Germline V gene lookup returns CDR1 SGHTA and CDR2 FQGNSA. This CDR3 contains 16 residues. CDR3 sequence reads: CASSSGQGVNTGELFF. The CDR3 DNA follows: TGTGCCAGCAGCTCGGGACAGGGGGTCAACACCGGGGAGCTGTTTTTT.

The gene calls are TRBV19 and TRBJ1-2, with 10 bases identical to TRBD1. With V trimmed by 4 bases and J by 4 bases, 6 bases remained unmatched. Per the germline V gene, CDR1 is LNHDA and CDR2 is SQIVND (reference sequence). The CDR3 runs to 15 residues. The CDR3 nucleotides read TGTGCCAGTAGTACCGACAGGGGGCATCTCTATGGCTACACCTTC. Protein: CASSTDRGHLYGYTF.

J is TRBJ1-6 and V is TRBV3-1 (or the pseudogene TRBV3-2); D not certain. Trimming removed 1 base at V and 6 bases at J, with 4 bases between. The CDR3 sequence is 13 residues long. CDR1 is LGHDT, CDR2 YNNKEL, per germline (reference sequence). The CDR3: CASSQVVNSPLHF. The CDR3 DNA sequence: TGTGCCAGCAGCCAAGTGGTTAATTCACCCCTCCACTTT.

Note on this clone: The junction differs from germline at one of its ends, possibly a read error. The chain recombines TRBV6-4 with TRBJ2-7; D is uncertain. Germline V gives CDR1 MRHNA, CDR2 SNTAGT. This CDR3 spans 15 amino acids. The CDR3 bases are TGTGCCAGCGCGACTCGGGTGTATAAGTCCTGCGAGCAGTACTTC. This gives the protein CASATRVYKSCEQYF.

The chain is built from TRBV5-6 and TRBJ1-3; tentatively, D is TRBD1 (5 bases). CDR3 size: 16 residues. The germline V gene has CDR1 SGHDT and CDR2 YYEEEE. V was pared by 7 bases and J by 1 base, with 18 bases between. CDR3 protein: CASLPGGGTSGNTIYF. In nucleotides, the CDR3 is TGTGCCAGCCTTCCTGGAGGAGGGACGTCTGGAAACACCATATATTTT.

The V gene is TRBV11-2, the J gene TRBJ1-1; possibly TRBD1 for D (5 bases). Trimming took off 1 base at V and 3 bases at J, with 9 bases between the two ends. The CDR3 is made up of 14 amino acids. From germline, CDR1 is SGHAT and CDR2 FQNNGV. CDR3 nucleotides: TGTGCCAGCAGCTTAGTTTTGGGGGACACTGAAGCTTTCTTT. Translating gives CASSLVLGDTEAFF. Full variable domain (rest looked up from reference TRBV11-2 and TRBJ1-1): EAGVAQSPRYKIIEKRQSVAFWCNPISGHATLYWYQQILGQGPKLLIQFQNNGVVDDSQLPKDRFSAERLKGVDSTLKIQPAKLEDSAVYLCASSLVLGDTEAFFGQGTRLTVV.

J is TRBJ1-3 and V is TRBV25-1; no clear D gene. V was clipped by 3 bases and J by 6 bases, with 12 bases between them. The CDR3 runs 14 residues. Per germline, CDR1 MGHDK and CDR2 SYGVNS. For the CDR3, the DNA is TGTGCCAGCAGTGAGCCCGGGAGAATAAACACCATATATTTT. This encodes CASSEPGRINTIYF.

The V and J genes are TRBV19 and TRBJ1-2, with D tentatively TRBD1 (5 bases). V was clipped by 1 base and J by 5 bases, with 17 bases between them. The germline V gene has CDR1 LNHDA and CDR2 SQIVND (reference sequence). This CDR3 has 16 residues. The CDR3 DNA reads TGTGCCAGTAGTATAGCCACAGGACCGAACCCTTATGGCTACACCTTC. Amino acid sequence: CASSIATGPNPYGYTF.

The gene calls are TRBV5-6 and TRBJ1-1, with D maybe TRBD1 (6 bases). V lost 5 bases to trimming and J lost 0 bases, with 14 bases between them. Germline values: CDR1 SGHDT, CDR2 YYEEEE. CDR3 length equals 15 residues. CDR3 coding DNA: TGTGCCAGCAGTGTCAGGGGCTATCTGAACACTGAAGCTTTCTTT. This sequence encodes CASSVRGYLNTEAFF.

The chain is built from TRBV6-2 or TRBV6-3 and TRBJ1-2; the D is unclear. The V end lost 2 bases, the J end lost 1 base, and 11 bases lay between the germline ends. The CDR3 sequence is 15 residues long. CDR1 and CDR2 (germline): MNHEY, SVGEGT. CDR3 nucleotides: TGTGCCAGCAGTTACCTAGGACGGAATAACTATGGCTACACCTTC. Its translation is CASSYLGRNNYGYTF.

This clone was found once. The V gene is TRBV4-3, the J gene TRBJ2-2, with 9 nucleotides matching TRBD2. The germline V gene has CDR1 LGHNA and CDR2 YSLEER. The length of the CDR3 is 15 residues. J lost 6 bases, V lost 1 base, and 3 bases had no gene match. In nucleotides, the CDR3 is TGCGCCAGCAGCCAAGGAGGCGGGAGGGCCGGGGAGCTGTTTTTT. This sequence encodes CASSQGGGRAGELFF.

This chain uses TRBV27 with TRBJ2-2; TRBD1 agrees at 10 bases. There are 17 residues in the CDR3. V was pared by 3 bases and J by 5 bases, with 9 bases of the junction left unmatched. Per the germline V gene, CDR1 is MNHEY and CDR2 is SMNVEV (reference sequence). In DNA, the CDR3 is TGTGCCAGCAGTTTCCACCGGGACAGGGGAAAAACCGGGGAGCTGTTTTTT. It yields the protein CASSFHRDRGKTGELFF.

The chain employs TRBV4-2 and TRBJ1-6; 9 bases match TRBD1. J was trimmed by 7 bases and V by 0 bases; bases with no gene match: 4. In germline, CDR1 is LGHNA, CDR2 YNFKEQ. The CDR3 has 16 residues. DNA for the CDR3: TGTGCCAGCAGCCAAGATCCCGGGACAGGGAATTCACCCCTCCACTTT. Protein product: CASSQDPGTGNSPLHF.

J is TRBJ2-6 and V is TRBV19; 11 bases are shared with TRBD1. Losses at the gene ends were 7 bases for V and 1 base for J; bases not matched to a gene: 3. Germline V gives CDR1 LNHDA, CDR2 SQIVND (reference sequence). The CDR3 has 16 residues. The CDR3 loop reads CASKDRGRSGANVLTF. The CDR3 region has the DNA TGTGCCAGTAAGGACAGGGGGCGTTCTGGGGCCAACGTCCTGACTTTC.

This clone has a single count. The chain couples TRBV7-8 to TRBJ2-2, with D unclear. Germline values: CDR1 SGHVS, CDR2 FQNEAQ. The CDR3 contains 14 residues. V was clipped by 5 bases and J by 2 bases, with 9 bases between them. Here the CDR3 reads CASSRILNTGELFF. CDR3 sequence (DNA): TGTGCCAGCAGCCGAATACTCAACACCGGGGAGCTGTTTTTT.

The CDR3 coding sequence is TGTGCCAGCAGCTTTACTAGCGGGAGTACGACAGATACGCAGTATTTT. This codes for CASSFTSGSTTDTQYF. The chain joins TRBV5-4 to TRBJ2-3; 11 nucleotides match TRBD2. The CDR3 sequence is 16 residues long. V lost 2 bases and J lost 3; bases outside the gene matches: 5. CDR1 and CDR2 from the germline V gene are SGHNT and YYREEE (reference sequence).

V usage is TRBV6-5 and J usage is TRBJ1-1; 7 bases line up with TRBD1. The CDR3 is 15 amino acids. CDR1 and CDR2 (germline): MNHEY, SVGAGI. V was clipped by 5 bases and J by 7 bases; unmatched bases: 13. The CDR3 protein is CASSKTGPLKSEAFF. In nucleotides, the CDR3 is TGTGCCAGCAGTAAGACAGGGCCGTTAAAGAGTGAAGCTTTCTTT.

This clone was observed a single time. J is TRBJ2-7 and V is TRBV7-9; 7 bases line up with TRBD1. CDR1 and CDR2 from the germline V gene are SEHNR and FQNEAQ (reference sequence). CDR3 length: 15 amino acids. The junction had 7 bases not matched to a gene; V was cut back by 5 bases and J by 0 bases. CDR3 loop: CASSSRQGPSYEQYF. The CDR3, as DNA: TGTGCCAGCAGCAGTCGACAGGGACCCTCCTACGAGCAGTACTTC. Together with reference TRBV7-9 and TRBJ2-7, the CDR3 gives the full variable domain: DTGVSQNPRHKITKRGQNVTFRCDPISEHNRLYWYRQTLGQGPEFLTYFQNEAQLEKSRLLSDRFSAERPKGSFSTLEIQRTEQGDSAMYLCASSSRQGPSYEQYFGPGTRLTVT.

This clone was seen just once. The gene calls are TRBV19 and TRBJ1-1; D gene unclear. Trimming pared 8 bases from V and 5 bases from J, leaving 12 bases between. Germline lookup yields CDR1 LNHDA and CDR2 SQIVND (reference sequence). This CDR3 region has 12 residues. The CDR3 reads CASEWGGTEAFF. The CDR3, as DNA: TGTGCCAGTGAATGGGGAGGGACTGAAGCTTTCTTT.